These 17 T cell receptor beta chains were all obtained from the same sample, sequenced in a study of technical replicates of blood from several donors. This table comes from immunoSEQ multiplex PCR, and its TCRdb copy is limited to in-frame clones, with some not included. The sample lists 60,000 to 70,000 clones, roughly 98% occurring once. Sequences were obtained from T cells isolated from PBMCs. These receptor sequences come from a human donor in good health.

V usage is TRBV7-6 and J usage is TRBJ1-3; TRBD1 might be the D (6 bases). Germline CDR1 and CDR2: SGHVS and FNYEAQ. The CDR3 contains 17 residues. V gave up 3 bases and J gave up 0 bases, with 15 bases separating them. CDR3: CASSFLTGFSSGNTIYF. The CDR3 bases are TGTGCCAGCAGCTTCTTGACAGGTTTCAGCTCTGGAAACACCATATATTTT.

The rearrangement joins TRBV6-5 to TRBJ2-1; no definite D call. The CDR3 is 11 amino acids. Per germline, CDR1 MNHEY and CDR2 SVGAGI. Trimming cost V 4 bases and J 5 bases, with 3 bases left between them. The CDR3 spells CASSSNNEQFF. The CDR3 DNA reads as TGTGCCAGCAGTTCCAACAATGAGCAGTTCTTC.

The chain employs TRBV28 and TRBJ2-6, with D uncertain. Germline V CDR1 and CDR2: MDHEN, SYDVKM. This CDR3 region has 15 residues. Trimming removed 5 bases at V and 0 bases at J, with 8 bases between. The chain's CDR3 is CASSQIPSGANVLTF. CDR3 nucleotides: TGTGCCAGCAGTCAAATCCCCTCTGGGGCCAACGTCCTGACTTTC. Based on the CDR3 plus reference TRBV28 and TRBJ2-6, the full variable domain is DVKVTQSSRYLVKRTGEKVFLECVQDMDHENMFWYRQDPGLGLRLIYFSYDVKMKEKGDIPEGYSVSREKKERFSLILESASTNQTSMYLCASSQIPSGANVLTFGAGSRLTVL.

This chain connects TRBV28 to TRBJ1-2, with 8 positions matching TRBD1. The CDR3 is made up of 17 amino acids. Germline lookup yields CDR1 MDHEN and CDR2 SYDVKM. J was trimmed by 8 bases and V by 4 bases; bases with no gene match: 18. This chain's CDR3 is CASSSPAASGTGGGYTF. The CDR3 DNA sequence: TGTGCCAGCAGTTCCCCGGCCGCCTCCGGGACAGGTGGCGGCTACACCTTC.

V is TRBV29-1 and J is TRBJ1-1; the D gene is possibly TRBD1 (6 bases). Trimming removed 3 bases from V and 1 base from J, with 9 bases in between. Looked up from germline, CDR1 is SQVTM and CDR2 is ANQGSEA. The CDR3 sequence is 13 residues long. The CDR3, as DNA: TGCAGCGTTGACCCCAGGGGGAACACTGAAGCTTTCTTT. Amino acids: CSVDPRGNTEAFF.

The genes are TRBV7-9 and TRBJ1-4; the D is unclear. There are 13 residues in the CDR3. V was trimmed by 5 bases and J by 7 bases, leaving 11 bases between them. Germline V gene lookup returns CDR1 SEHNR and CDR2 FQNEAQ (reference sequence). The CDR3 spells CASSLDYGEKLFF. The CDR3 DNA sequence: TGTGCCAGCAGCCTAGACTACGGTGAAAAACTGTTTTTT.

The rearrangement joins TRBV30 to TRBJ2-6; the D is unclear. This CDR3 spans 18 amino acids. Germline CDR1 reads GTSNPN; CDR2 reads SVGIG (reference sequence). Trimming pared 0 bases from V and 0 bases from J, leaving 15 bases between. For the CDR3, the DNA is TGTGCCTGGAGTGTACTGTTGACTTCTACCTCTGGGGCCAACGTCCTGACTTTC. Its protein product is CAWSVLLTSTSGANVLTF.

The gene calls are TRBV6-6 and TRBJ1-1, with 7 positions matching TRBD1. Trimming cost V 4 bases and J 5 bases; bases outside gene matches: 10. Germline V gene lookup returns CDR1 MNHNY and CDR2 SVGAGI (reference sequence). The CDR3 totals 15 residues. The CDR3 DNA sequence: TGTGCCAGCAGTTCCCTGACAGGGATCCGGACTGAAGCTTTCTTT. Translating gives CASSSLTGIRTEAFF.

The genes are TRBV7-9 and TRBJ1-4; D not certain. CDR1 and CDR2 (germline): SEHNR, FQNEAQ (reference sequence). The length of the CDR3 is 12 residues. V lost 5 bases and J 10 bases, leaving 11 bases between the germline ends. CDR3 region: CASSGYYPKLFF. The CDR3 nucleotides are TGTGCCAGCAGCGGATACTACCCAAAACTGTTTTTT.

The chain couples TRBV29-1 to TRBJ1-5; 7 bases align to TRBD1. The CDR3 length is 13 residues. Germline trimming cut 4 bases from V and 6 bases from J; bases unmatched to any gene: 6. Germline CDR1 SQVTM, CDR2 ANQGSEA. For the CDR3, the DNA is TGCAGCGTTGGACAGGGCGAGGGTCAGCCCCAGCATTTT. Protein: CSVGQGEGQPQHF.

In DNA, the CDR3 is TGTGCCAGCCCAGCTGACAGAGGAAGCGGCTACACCTTC. It translates to CASPADRGSGYTF. The chain couples TRBV2 to TRBJ1-2, with a tentative D call TRBD1 (5 bases). Deletions cut 8 bases from V and 8 bases from J, with 18 bases between. From germline, CDR1 is SNHLY and CDR2 FYNNEI. This CDR3 has 13 residues.

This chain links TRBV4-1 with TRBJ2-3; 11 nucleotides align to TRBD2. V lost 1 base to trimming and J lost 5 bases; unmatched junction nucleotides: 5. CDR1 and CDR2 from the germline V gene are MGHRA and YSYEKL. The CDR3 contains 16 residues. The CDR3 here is CASSQGLAGGEDTQYF. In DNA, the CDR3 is TGCGCCAGCAGCCAAGGCCTAGCGGGGGGTGAAGATACGCAGTATTTT.

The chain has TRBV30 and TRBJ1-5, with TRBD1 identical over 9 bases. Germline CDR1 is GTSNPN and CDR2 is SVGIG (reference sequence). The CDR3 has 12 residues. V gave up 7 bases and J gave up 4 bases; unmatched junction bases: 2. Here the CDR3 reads CAFDRGNQPQHF. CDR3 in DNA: TGTGCCTTTGACAGGGGGAATCAGCCCCAGCATTTT.

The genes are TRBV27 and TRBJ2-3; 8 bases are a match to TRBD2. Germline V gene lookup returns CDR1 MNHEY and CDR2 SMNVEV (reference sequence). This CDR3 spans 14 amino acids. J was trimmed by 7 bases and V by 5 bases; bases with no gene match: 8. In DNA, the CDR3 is TGTGCCAGCAGTCCTCGGACTAGCAGGCATACGCAGTATTTT. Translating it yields CASSPRTSRHTQYF.

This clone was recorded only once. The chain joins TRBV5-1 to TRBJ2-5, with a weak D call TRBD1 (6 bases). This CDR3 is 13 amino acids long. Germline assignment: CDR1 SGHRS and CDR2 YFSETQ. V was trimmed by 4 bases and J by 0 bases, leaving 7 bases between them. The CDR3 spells CASSRTDQETQYF. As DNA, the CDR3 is TGCGCCAGCAGCCGGACAGACCAAGAGACCCAGTACTTC. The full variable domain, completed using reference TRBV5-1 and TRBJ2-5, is KAGVTQTPRYLIKTRGQQVTLSCSPISGHRSVSWYQQTPGQGLQFLFEYFSETQRNKGNFPGRFSGRQFSNSRSEMNVSTLELGDSALYLCASSRTDQETQYFGPGTRLLVL.

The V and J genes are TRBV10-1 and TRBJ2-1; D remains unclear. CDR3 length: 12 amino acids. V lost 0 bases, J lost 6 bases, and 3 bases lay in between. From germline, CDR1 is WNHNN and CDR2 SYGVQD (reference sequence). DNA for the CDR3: TGCGCCAGCAGTGAGTCCAGCAATGAGCAGTTCTTC. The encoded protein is CASSESSNEQFF.

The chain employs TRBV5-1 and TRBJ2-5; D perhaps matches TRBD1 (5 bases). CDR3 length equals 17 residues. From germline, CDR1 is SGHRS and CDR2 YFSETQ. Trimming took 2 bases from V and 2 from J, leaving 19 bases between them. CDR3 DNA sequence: TGCGCCAGCAGCTTAGCCCCAGGGTCGGTACGACAAGAGACCCAGTACTTC. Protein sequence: CASSLAPGSVRQETQYF.